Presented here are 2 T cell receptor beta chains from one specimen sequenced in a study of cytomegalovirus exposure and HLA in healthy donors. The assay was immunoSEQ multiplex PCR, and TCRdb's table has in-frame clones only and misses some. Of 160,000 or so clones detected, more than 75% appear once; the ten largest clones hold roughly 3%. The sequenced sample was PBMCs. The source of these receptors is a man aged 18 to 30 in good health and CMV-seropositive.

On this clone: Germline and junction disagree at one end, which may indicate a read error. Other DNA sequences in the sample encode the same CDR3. In DNA, the CDR3 is TGCAGCGCGGGTAACACCGGAGAGCTGTTTTTT. This sequence encodes CSAGNTGELFF. V gene TRBV29-1 combines with J gene TRBJ2-2; D unresolved. The CDR3 length is 11 residues. CDR1 and CDR2 (germline): SQVTM, ANQGSEA.

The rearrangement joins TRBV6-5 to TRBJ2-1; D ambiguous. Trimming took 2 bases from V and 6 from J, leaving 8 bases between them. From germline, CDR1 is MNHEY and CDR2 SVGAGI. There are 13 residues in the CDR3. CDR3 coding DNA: TGTGCCAGCAGTTACAACTACTTCAATGAGCAGTTCTTC. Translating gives CASSYNYFNEQFF.